Listed here is a single T cell receptor (beta chain). V lost 6 bases to trimming and J lost 4 bases; unmatched junction nucleotides: 4. The germline CDR1 and CDR2 sequences are MNHEY and SMNVEV (reference sequence). The length of the CDR3 is 15 residues. The sample belongs to a study of cytotoxic CD8 clonotypes in ibrutinib-treated CLL. Generated by immunoSEQ multiplex PCR, the TCRdb table keeps only in-frame clones and is missing some. Of 150,000 or so clones listed, approximately 80% are singletons. Material: PBMCs, obtained after 12 months of ibrutinib treatment. The TCR comes from a human donor with chronic lymphocytic leukemia. This sequence joins TRBV27 and TRBJ2-7, with TRBD2 identical over 15 bases. The CDR3 coding sequence is TGTGCCAGCAGCCGGACTAGCGGGGGGGTGTACGAGCAGTACTTC. It yields the protein CASSRTSGGVYEQYF.